This passage covers 8 T cell receptor beta chains from one sample sequenced in a study of blood T cell repertoires in COVID-19. The repertoire was sequenced with immunoSEQ multiplex PCR; TCRdb's copy has only in-frame clones and lacks some. The repertoire has 56,000 or so clones, more than 85% of them found once; the top ten carry less than 7.5%. Sequencing was performed on peripheral blood. The receptor source for this set is a man over 45 with active COVID-19.

DNA of the CDR3: TGTGCCAGCAGTTACGGGCAGGGGTCTAACTATGGCTACACCTTC. Its protein product is CASSYGQGSNYGYTF. The chain couples TRBV6-5 to TRBJ1-2; a weak D match, TRBD1 (6 bases). Germline loops: CDR1 MNHEY, CDR2 SVGAGI. CDR3 length equals 15 residues. V lost 2 bases and J 0 bases, leaving 10 bases between the germline ends.

V is TRBV24-1 and J is TRBJ2-1; weak D call: TRBD2 (6 bases). The V end lost 3 bases, the J end lost 5 bases, and 16 bases lay between the germline ends. The V gene's germline CDR1 is KGHDR and CDR2 SFDVKD. The CDR3 spans 16 residues. The CDR3 loop is CATSDPTGTSHNEQFF. The CDR3 bases are TGTGCCACCAGTGATCCCACCGGGACTTCGCACAATGAGCAGTTCTTC.

V gene TRBV11-2 combines with J gene TRBJ2-7; 7 bases fit TRBD1. Trimming took 5 bases from V and 4 from J; bases not matched to a gene: 5. Germline loops: CDR1 SGHAT, CDR2 FQNNGV. The CDR3 has 13 amino acids. Here the CDR3 reads CASSPEQGYEQYF. CDR3 DNA sequence: TGTGCCAGCAGCCCAGAACAGGGGTACGAGCAGTACTTC.

This rearrangement joins TRBV19 to TRBJ1-2, with D hard to call. The ends were cut back, 6 bases at V and 6 bases at J, with 14 bases in the middle. The CDR3 extends over 13 amino acids. CDR1 and CDR2 (germline): LNHDA, SQIVND (reference sequence). CDR3 sequence reads: CASRSGKVNGYTF. The CDR3 nucleotides are TGTGCCAGTAGGTCGGGGAAAGTGAATGGCTACACCTTC.

The V and J genes are TRBV7-9 and TRBJ1-6; D perhaps matches TRBD1 (6 bases). Germline V CDR1 and CDR2: SEHNR, FQNEAQ (reference sequence). The CDR3 extends over 18 amino acids. Trimming took off 2 bases at V and 9 bases at J, with 23 bases between the two ends. Here the CDR3 DNA reads TGTGCCAGCAGCTTATCTCTCACTCGGGACACCGTTTTTTCACCCCTCCACTTT. It codes for CASSLSLTRDTVFSPLHF. Using reference TRBV7-9 and TRBJ1-6 for the parts outside the CDR3, the full variable domain is DTGVSQNPRHKITKRGQNVTFRCDPISEHNRLYWYRQTLGQGPEFLTYFQNEAQLEKSRLLSDRFSAERPKGSFSTLEIQRTEQGDSAMYLCASSLSLTRDTVFSPLHFGNGTRLTVT.

This chain uses TRBV28 with TRBJ2-1; 12 bases agree with TRBD2. The length of the CDR3 is 19 residues. Per germline, CDR1 MDHEN and CDR2 SYDVKM. V lost 6 bases to trimming and J lost 0 bases; unmatched junction nucleotides: 12. CDR3 residues: CASSSRRLAGALSYNEQFF. The CDR3, as DNA: TGTGCCAGCAGCTCCCGGCGACTAGCGGGGGCCCTCTCCTACAATGAGCAGTTCTTC.

V and J are TRBV27 and TRBJ2-1, with 8 nucleotides matching TRBD2. Germline CDR1 reads MNHEY; CDR2 reads SMNVEV (reference sequence). V was clipped by 6 bases and J by 7 bases; unmatched bases: 11. The CDR3 runs to 15 residues. CDR3 loop: CASSVGGGGVNEQFF. CDR3 nucleotides: TGTGCCAGCAGCGTCGGGGGGGGAGGAGTTAATGAGCAGTTCTTC.

The rearrangement links TRBV5-8 to TRBJ1-1; D remains unclear. Trimming stripped 1 base from V and 1 base from J, with 11 bases between. CDR1 SGHTS and CDR2 YDEGEE come from the germline V gene. The CDR3 is 15 amino acids. CDR3 coding DNA: TGTGCCAGCAGCTTGCGGAGTTCTTGGAACACTGAAGCTTTCTTT. Its protein is CASSLRSSWNTEAFF.